These 31 T cell receptor beta chains were all obtained from the same sample, sequenced in a study of T cell responses to AZD1222 COVID-19 vaccine. The table came from immunoSEQ multiplex PCR; TCRdb's copy has only in-frame clones and leaves some out. The repertoire consists of 110,000 to 150,000 clones, with 90% to 95% occurring once and the leading ten covering less than 4.5%. This specimen was peripheral blood, taken on day 0 of AZD1222 vaccination. These receptors were obtained from an adult in good health.

The count of this clone is one. The chain has TRBV24-1 and TRBJ1-1, with 7 bases matching TRBD1. This CDR3 is built from 13 residues. Germline V gives CDR1 KGHDR, CDR2 SFDVKD. The V gene end was trimmed by 5 bases and the J gene end by 4 bases; junction bases not matched to a gene: 3. The DNA for the CDR3 is TGTGCCACCAGTGTCTCAGGGGGCACTGAAGCTTTCTTT. It translates to CATSVSGGTEAFF.

The gene calls are TRBV5-6 and TRBJ1-5; D is ambiguous. Trimming took 2 bases from V and 3 from J, leaving 12 bases between them. Germline CDR1 SGHDT, CDR2 YYEEEE. There are 15 residues in the CDR3. CDR3 in DNA: TGTGCCAGCAGCTTTAGGCGGGCTCTCAATCAGCCCCAGCATTTT. Its translation is CASSFRRALNQPQHF.

As concerns this clone: This sample also contains other DNA sequences that code for the same CDR3. The chain uses TRBV7-9 and TRBJ2-3; weak D call: TRBD2 (5 bases). Germline CDR1 is SEHNR and CDR2 is FQNEAQ (reference sequence). The germline V and J ends were trimmed by 5 bases and 6 bases, with 12 bases remaining between them. The length of the CDR3 is 13 residues. The DNA of the CDR3 is TGTGCCAGCAGCCCGAGAGGGCCCGATACGCAGTATTTT. Its translation: CASSPRGPDTQYF.

V and J are TRBV28 and TRBJ1-2; D is undetermined. Deletions cut 2 bases from V and 3 bases from J, with 13 bases between. This CDR3 is 15 amino acids long. Germline assignment: CDR1 MDHEN and CDR2 SYDVKM. CDR3 amino acids: CASSLVGSGDYGYTF. DNA for the CDR3: TGTGCCAGCAGTTTAGTGGGCTCCGGCGACTATGGCTACACCTTC.

The chain recombines TRBV6-2 or TRBV6-3 with TRBJ1-2; 11 positions agree with TRBD1. The V gene end was trimmed by 5 bases and the J gene end by 4 bases; junction bases not matched to a gene: 6. The CDR3 runs to 15 residues. Per the germline V gene, CDR1 is MNHEY and CDR2 is SVGEGT. CDR3 sequence: CASSRNGQGAYGYTF. The CDR3 nucleotides are TGTGCCAGCAGTAGGAACGGACAGGGGGCCTATGGCTACACCTTC.

The chain carries TRBV24-1 and TRBJ2-7, with D tentatively TRBD1 or TRBD2 (5 bases each). V was clipped by 4 bases and J by 0 bases, with 15 bases between them. Germline loops: CDR1 KGHDR, CDR2 SFDVKD. This CDR3 region has 16 residues. CDR3 nucleotide sequence: TGTGCCACCAGTGACCGGGACCTCAATTCCTCCTACGAGCAGTACTTC. It translates to CATSDRDLNSSYEQYF.

This chain connects TRBV7-7 to TRBJ2-2, with D possibly being TRBD2 (6 bases). The CDR3 length is 13 residues. Trimming took off 11 bases at V and 1 base at J, with 11 bases between the two ends. Germline loops: CDR1 SSHAT, CDR2 FNYEAQ (reference sequence). The CDR3 protein is CAARLGNTGELFF. DNA for the CDR3: TGTGCCGCCAGACTAGGGAACACCGGGGAGCTGTTTTTT.

The CDR3 reads CASSPSGMNTEAFF. CDR3 DNA: TGTGCCAGCTCACCATCTGGGATGAACACTGAAGCTTTCTTT. This chain joins TRBV18 and TRBJ1-1, with D uncertain. This CDR3 has 14 amino acids. Germline V lookup: CDR1 KGHSH, CDR2 LQKENI. V was pared by 2 bases and J by 0 bases, with 7 bases between.

The J gene is TRBJ1-1, the V gene TRBV6-5; 7 bases are a match to TRBD1. J gave up 3 bases and V 6 bases, and 7 bases lay outside the gene matches. The CDR3 extends over 14 amino acids. Per the germline V gene, CDR1 is MNHEY and CDR2 is SVGAGI. CDR3 region: CASRGTGAHTEAFF. The CDR3 nucleotides read TGTGCCAGCAGAGGAACAGGGGCCCACACTGAAGCTTTCTTT.

This sequence joins TRBV19 and TRBJ2-1; D gene ambiguous. This CDR3 has 13 residues. Germline CDR1 is LNHDA and CDR2 is SQIVND (reference sequence). The V and J ends lost 3 bases and 3 bases respectively, with 6 bases between them. The DNA of the CDR3 is TGTGCCAGTAGTATTGTAGGCTACAATGAGCAGTTCTTC. It specifies CASSIVGYNEQFF.

The chain combines TRBV5-1 with TRBJ1-1; the D gene is possibly TRBD1 (5 bases). The CDR3 has 16 amino acids. Germline V lookup: CDR1 SGHRS, CDR2 YFSETQ. V shed 0 bases and J shed 6 bases, with 18 bases lying between them. The CDR3 region is CASSLGGEILEAEAFF. In DNA form, the CDR3 reads TGCGCCAGCAGCTTGGGAGGGGAGATATTAGAGGCTGAAGCTTTCTTT.

The chain is built from TRBV7-8 and TRBJ2-1; TRBD1 is a possible D gene (6 bases). This CDR3 spans 17 amino acids. Trimming shortened V by 5 bases and J by 1 base, and 18 bases separated the two germline ends. Germline lookup yields CDR1 SGHVS and CDR2 FQNEAQ. The CDR3 nucleotides read TGTGCCAGCAGCCCTAGGGGGAGCCGACAATCCTACAATGAGCAGTTCTTC. Its protein is CASSPRGSRQSYNEQFF.

The chain carries TRBV24-1 and TRBJ2-1; maybe TRBD2 (5 bases). Germline V gives CDR1 KGHDR, CDR2 SFDVKD. The CDR3 runs 18 residues. V gave up 4 bases and J gave up 0 bases, with 18 bases separating them. The CDR3 DNA reads as TGTGCCACCAGTGACCAGAGTGGAGGCCGAAACTCCTACAATGAGCAGTTCTTC. Its translation: CATSDQSGGRNSYNEQFF.

The chain recombines TRBV7-3 with TRBJ2-7; D is perhaps TRBD2 (7 bases). Germline V lookup: CDR1 SGHTA, CDR2 FQGTGA. V was pared by 1 base and J by 6 bases, with 10 bases between. The CDR3 consists of 13 residues. The CDR3 spells CASSLKAGAEQYF. As DNA, the CDR3 is TGTGCCAGCAGCTTAAAGGCGGGGGCCGAGCAGTACTTC.

This clone was counted a single time. The gene calls are TRBV18 and TRBJ1-1, with D maybe TRBD1 (5 bases). V lost 4 bases and J 0 bases, leaving 12 bases between the germline ends. The CDR3 has 15 amino acids. Germline-derived CDR1 and CDR2 are KGHSH and LQKENI. The CDR3, as DNA: TGTGCCAGCTCACGAGACAGCAATATGAACACTGAAGCTTTCTTT. Translated: CASSRDSNMNTEAFF.

The chain combines TRBV7-2 with TRBJ1-6; D is perhaps TRBD1 (6 bases). Germline CDR1 reads SGHTA; CDR2 reads FQGNSA. V was shortened by 5 bases and J by 6 bases, with 17 bases between the two germline ends. The CDR3 has 16 amino acids. For the CDR3, the DNA is TGTGCCAGCAGCGCTGCGGGGGGCAGCGGTAATTCACCCCTCCACTTT. Translated, it gives CASSAAGGSGNSPLHF. The full variable domain, rest sourced from reference TRBV7-2 and TRBJ1-6, is GAGVSQSPSNKVTEKGKDVELRCDPISGHTALYWYRQSLGQGLEFLIYFQGNSAPDKSGLPSDRFSAERTGGSVSTLTIQRTQQEDSAVYLCASSAAGGSGNSPLHFGNGTRLTVT.

The rearrangement uses TRBV3-1 (or the pseudogene TRBV3-2) and TRBJ2-3; D is undetermined. Germline CDR1 and CDR2: LGHDT and YNNKEL (reference sequence). CDR3 length: 13 amino acids. V dropped 1 base and J dropped 7 bases, with 9 bases sitting between them. As DNA, the CDR3 is TGTGCCAGCAGCCAAGTGGTTGGGAATACGCAGTATTTT. Protein: CASSQVVGNTQYF.

The chain combines TRBV11-1 with TRBJ2-1; D is unresolved. The CDR3 is 13 amino acids. Per germline, CDR1 SGHAT and CDR2 FQDESV (reference sequence). V was cut by 2 bases and J by 7 bases, with 9 bases left in between. CDR3 amino acids: CASSLIKGNEQFF. The CDR3 nucleotides read TGTGCCAGCAGCTTAATTAAAGGAAATGAGCAGTTCTTC.

This chain links TRBV3-1 (or the pseudogene TRBV3-2) with TRBJ2-1; D call uncertain. V lost 1 base and J 10 bases, leaving 5 bases between the germline ends. Germline CDR1 reads LGHDT; CDR2 reads YNNKEL (reference sequence). There are 11 residues in the CDR3. CDR3 nucleotides: TGTGCCAGCAGCCAAGGTGTGGAGCAGTTCTTC. Its protein product is CASSQGVEQFF.

The rearrangement joins TRBV5-1 to TRBJ1-3; TRBD1 matches 8 bases. The junction had 4 bases not matched to a gene; V was cut back by 5 bases and J by 0 bases. CDR3 length: 15 amino acids. Per the germline V gene, CDR1 is SGHRS and CDR2 is YFSETQ. The CDR3, as DNA: TGCGCCAGCAGTCGCGGACAGGGCTCTGGAAACACCATATATTTT. Encoded protein: CASSRGQGSGNTIYF.

This chain links TRBV21-1 with TRBJ1-4; TRBD1 is taken as the D call from the table, unchecked against the DNA. TRBV21-1 is an annotated pseudogene. The CDR3 consists of 14 residues. The CDR3 DNA reads TGTGCCTACGGACGAGACAGGGGCGGTGAAAAACTGTTTTTT. Its protein product is CAYGRDRGGEKLFF.

This clone was picked up one time. The chain combines TRBV2 with TRBJ2-5; D uncertain. This CDR3 contains 11 residues. V was pared by 9 bases and J by 1 base, with 6 bases between. Per the germline V gene, CDR1 is SNHLY and CDR2 is FYNNEI. This chain's CDR3 is CASGFQETQYF. The CDR3 nucleotides read TGTGCCAGTGGCTTCCAAGAGACCCAGTACTTC.

This clone occurred once. The chain employs TRBV27 and TRBJ2-4; possible D gene TRBD1, 5 bases. The length of the CDR3 is 15 residues. Germline V gene data show CDR1 as MNHEY and CDR2 as SMNVEV (reference sequence). The V and J ends lost 3 bases and 3 bases respectively, with 12 bases between them. CDR3 bases: TGTGCCAGCAGTTTTTTAGGGGTTGACAAAAACATTCAGTACTTC. Translated: CASSFLGVDKNIQYF.

The chain employs TRBV29-1 and TRBJ1-6, with 7 positions matching TRBD1. This CDR3 is built from 14 residues. Trimming cost V 6 bases and J 7 bases; bases outside gene matches: 9. Looked up from germline, CDR1 is SQVTM and CDR2 is ANQGSEA. The CDR3: CSVTLGQSNSPLHF. The DNA of the CDR3 is TGCAGCGTCACCTTGGGACAGTCAAATTCACCCCTCCACTTT. Full variable domain (rest looked up from reference TRBV29-1 and TRBJ1-6): SAVISQKPSRDICQRGTSLTIQCQVDSQVTMMFWYRQQPGQSLTLIATANQGSEATYESGFVIDKFPISRPNLTFSTLTVSNMSPEDSSIYLCSVTLGQSNSPLHFGNGTRLTVT.

The CDR3 sequence: CASSPRTSGAQYF. The DNA for the CDR3 is TGCGCCAGCAGCCCTCGGACTAGCGGAGCGCAGTATTTT. The gene calls are TRBV10-1 and TRBJ2-3; 10 bases align to TRBD2. The germline V gene encodes CDR1 WNHNN and CDR2 SYGVQD (reference sequence). V shed 6 bases and J 10 bases; nucleotides not matched to a gene: 7. The CDR3 is 13 residues long.

The rearrangement links TRBV18 to TRBJ2-4; D not resolved. This CDR3 is built from 15 residues. V dropped 3 bases and J dropped 7 bases, with 16 bases sitting between them. From germline, CDR1 is KGHSH and CDR2 LQKENI. DNA of the CDR3: TGTGCCAGCTCACCGGGCCCAACACTTACGAACATTCAGTACTTC. This sequence encodes CASSPGPTLTNIQYF. The full variable domain, with the rest looked up from reference TRBV18 and TRBJ2-4, is NAGVMQNPRHLVRRRGQEARLRCSPMKGHSHVYWYRQLPEEGLKFMVYLQKENIIDESGMPKERFSAEFPKEGPSILRIQQVVRGDSAAYFCASSPGPTLTNIQYFGAGTRLSVL.

The chain joins TRBV5-5 to TRBJ1-5, with D perhaps matching TRBD1 (6 bases). The length of the CDR3 is 16 residues. Germline CDR1 SGHKS, CDR2 YYEKEE (reference sequence). The V end lost 3 bases, the J end lost 0 bases, and 13 bases lay between the germline ends. The CDR3 protein is CASSWGAQGSNQPQHF. The CDR3 nucleotides are TGTGCCAGCAGCTGGGGGGCTCAGGGTAGCAATCAGCCCCAGCATTTT.

V and J are TRBV19 and TRBJ2-7; 7 bases align to TRBD2. In germline, CDR1 is LNHDA, CDR2 SQIVND (reference sequence). The CDR3 is 17 residues long. Germline trimming cut 2 bases from V and 0 bases from J; bases unmatched to any gene: 10. The CDR3 region is CASSIKPPGGSSYEQYF. CDR3 nucleotides: TGTGCCAGTAGTATAAAGCCCCCTGGCGGGAGCTCCTACGAGCAGTACTTC.

The chain links TRBV6-6 to TRBJ2-5, with TRBD2 matching over 8 bases. Germline CDR1 reads MNHNY; CDR2 reads SVGAGI (reference sequence). Unmatched junction bases numbered 10, after V lost 5 bases and J lost 5 bases. CDR3 size: 15 residues. CDR3 region: CASSNKAGVLETQYF. In nucleotides, the CDR3 is TGTGCCAGCAGTAACAAAGCGGGAGTTCTTGAGACCCAGTACTTC.

The chain employs TRBV9 and TRBJ2-2; 8 positions agree with TRBD1. The germline CDR1 and CDR2 sequences are SGDLS and YYNGEE. This CDR3 has 16 amino acids. With V trimmed by 7 bases and J by 1 base, 9 bases remained unmatched. Here the CDR3 DNA reads TGTGCCAGCTCTTCCGCCGGGACAGGGAACACCGGGGAGCTGTTTTTT. It yields the protein CASSSAGTGNTGELFF. The full variable domain, completed using reference TRBV9 and TRBJ2-2, is DSGVTQTPKHLITATGQRVTLRCSPRSGDLSVYWYQQSLDQGLQFLIQYYNGEERAKGNILERFSAQQFPDLHSELNLSSLELGDSALYFCASSSAGTGNTGELFFGEGSRLTVL.

This clone was observed a few times. The chain employs TRBV2 and TRBJ1-5, with a possible D match to TRBD1 (5 bases). CDR1 is SNHLY, CDR2 FYNNEI, per germline. Trimming left V 6 bases short and J 6 bases short, with 21 bases between. The CDR3 length is 16 residues. The CDR3 protein is CASSDPGTGPLQPQHF. CDR3 nucleotides: TGTGCCAGCAGCGACCCGGGGACGGGCCCCCTTCAGCCCCAGCATTTT.